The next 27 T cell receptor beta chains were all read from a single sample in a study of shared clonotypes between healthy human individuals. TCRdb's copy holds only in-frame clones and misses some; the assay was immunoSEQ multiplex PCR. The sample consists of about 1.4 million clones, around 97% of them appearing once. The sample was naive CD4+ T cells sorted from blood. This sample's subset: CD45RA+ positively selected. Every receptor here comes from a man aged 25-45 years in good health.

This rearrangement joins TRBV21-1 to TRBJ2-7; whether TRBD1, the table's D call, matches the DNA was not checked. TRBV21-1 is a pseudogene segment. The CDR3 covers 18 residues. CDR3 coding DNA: TGTGCCAGCAGCAAAGTTTGGGGACCGGGACAGGGTGCTTACGAGCAGTACTTC. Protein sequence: CASSKVWGPGQGAYEQYF.

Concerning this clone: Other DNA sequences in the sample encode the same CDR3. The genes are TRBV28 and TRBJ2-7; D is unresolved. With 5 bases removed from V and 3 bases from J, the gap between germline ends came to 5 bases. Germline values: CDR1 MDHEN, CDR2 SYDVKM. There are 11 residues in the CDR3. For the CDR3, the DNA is TGTGCCAGCAGTGAGATCTACGAGCAGTACTTC. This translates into CASSEIYEQYF.

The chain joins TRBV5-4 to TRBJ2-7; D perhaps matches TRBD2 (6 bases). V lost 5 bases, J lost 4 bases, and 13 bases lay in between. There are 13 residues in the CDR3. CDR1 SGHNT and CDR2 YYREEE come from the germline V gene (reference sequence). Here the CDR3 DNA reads TGTGCCAGCAGTTCTAGCGAGAAATACGAGCAGTACTTC. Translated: CASSSSEKYEQYF.

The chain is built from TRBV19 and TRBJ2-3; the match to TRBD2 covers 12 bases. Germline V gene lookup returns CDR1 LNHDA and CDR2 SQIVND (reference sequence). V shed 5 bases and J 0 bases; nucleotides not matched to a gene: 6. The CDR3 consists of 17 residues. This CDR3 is CASSPRGLAGSTDTQYF. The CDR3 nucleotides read TGTGCCAGTAGTCCTCGGGGACTAGCGGGCAGCACAGATACGCAGTATTTT.

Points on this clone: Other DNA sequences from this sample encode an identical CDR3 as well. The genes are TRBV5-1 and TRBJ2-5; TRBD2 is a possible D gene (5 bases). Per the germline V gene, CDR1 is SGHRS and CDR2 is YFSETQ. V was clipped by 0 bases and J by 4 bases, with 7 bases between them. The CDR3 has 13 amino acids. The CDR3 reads CASSLAGGETQYF. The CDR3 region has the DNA TGCGCCAGCAGCTTGGCAGGAGGAGAGACCCAGTACTTC.

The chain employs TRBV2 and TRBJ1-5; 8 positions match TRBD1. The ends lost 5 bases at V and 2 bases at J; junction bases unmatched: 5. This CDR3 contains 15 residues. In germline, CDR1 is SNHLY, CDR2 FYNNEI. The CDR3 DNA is TGTGCCAGCAGTCCCGGACAGGGTCGCAATCAGCCCCAGCATTTT. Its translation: CASSPGQGRNQPQHF.

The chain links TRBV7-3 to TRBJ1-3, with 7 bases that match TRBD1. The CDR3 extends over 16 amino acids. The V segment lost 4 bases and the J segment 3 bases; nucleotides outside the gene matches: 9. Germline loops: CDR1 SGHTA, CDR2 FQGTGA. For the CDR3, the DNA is TGTGCCAGCAGCTCGATCGGGACAGTGGTTGGAAACACCATATATTTT. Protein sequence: CASSSIGTVVGNTIYF.

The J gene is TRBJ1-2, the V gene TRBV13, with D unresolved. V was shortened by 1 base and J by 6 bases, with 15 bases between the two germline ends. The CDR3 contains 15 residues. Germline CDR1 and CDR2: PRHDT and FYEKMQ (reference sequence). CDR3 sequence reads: CASSLVGRPLNGYTF. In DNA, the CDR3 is TGTGCCAGCAGCTTAGTCGGTCGACCACTAAATGGCTACACCTTC.

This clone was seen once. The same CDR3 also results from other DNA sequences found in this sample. CDR3 protein: CASGVGGPNEKLFF. The CDR3 DNA reads as TGTGCCAGCGGGGTGGGGGGACCCAATGAAAAACTGTTTTTT. The gene calls are TRBV28 and TRBJ1-4; possible D gene TRBD1, 5 bases. In germline, CDR1 is MDHEN, CDR2 SYDVKM. The CDR3 spans 14 residues. Trimming removed 8 bases at V and 5 bases at J, with 15 bases between.

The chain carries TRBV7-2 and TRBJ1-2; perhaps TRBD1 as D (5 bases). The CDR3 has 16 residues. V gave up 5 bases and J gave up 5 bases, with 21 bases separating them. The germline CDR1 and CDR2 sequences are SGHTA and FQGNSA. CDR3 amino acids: CASSQGAANPGYGYTF. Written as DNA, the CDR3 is TGTGCCAGCAGCCAAGGGGCGGCCAATCCTGGGTATGGCTACACCTTC.

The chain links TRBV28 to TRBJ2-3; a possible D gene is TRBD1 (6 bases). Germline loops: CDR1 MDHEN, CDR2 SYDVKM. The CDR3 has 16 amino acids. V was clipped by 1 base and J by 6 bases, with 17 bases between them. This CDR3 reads CASSLSGRTARDTQYF. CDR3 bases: TGTGCCAGCAGTTTATCTGGCCGGACAGCTCGGGATACGCAGTATTTT.

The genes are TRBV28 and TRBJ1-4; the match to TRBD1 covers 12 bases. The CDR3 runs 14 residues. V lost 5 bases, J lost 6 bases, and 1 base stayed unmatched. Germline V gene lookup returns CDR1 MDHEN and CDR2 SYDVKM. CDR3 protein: CASSGDRGHEKLFF. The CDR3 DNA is TGTGCCAGCAGTGGGGACAGGGGGCATGAAAAACTGTTTTTT.

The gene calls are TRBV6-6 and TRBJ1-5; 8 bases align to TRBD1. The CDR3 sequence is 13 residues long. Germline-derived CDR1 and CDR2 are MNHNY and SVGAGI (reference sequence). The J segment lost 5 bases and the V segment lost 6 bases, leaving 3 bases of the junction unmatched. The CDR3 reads CASRQQGDQPQHF. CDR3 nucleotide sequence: TGTGCCAGCAGACAACAGGGGGATCAGCCCCAGCATTTT.

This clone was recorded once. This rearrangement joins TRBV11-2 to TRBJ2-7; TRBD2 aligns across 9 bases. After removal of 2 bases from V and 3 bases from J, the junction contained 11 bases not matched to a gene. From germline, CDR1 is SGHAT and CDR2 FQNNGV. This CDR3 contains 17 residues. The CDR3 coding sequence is TGTGCCAGCAGCTTATCTACTAGCGGGTTCAGTGGCTACGAGCAGTACTTC. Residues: CASSLSTSGFSGYEQYF.

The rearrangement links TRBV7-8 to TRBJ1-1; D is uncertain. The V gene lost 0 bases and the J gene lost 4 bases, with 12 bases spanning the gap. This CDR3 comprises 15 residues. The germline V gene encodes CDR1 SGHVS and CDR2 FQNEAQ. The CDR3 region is CASSLAPTLGTEAFF. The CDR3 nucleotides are TGTGCCAGCAGCTTAGCCCCGACCTTAGGCACTGAAGCTTTCTTT.

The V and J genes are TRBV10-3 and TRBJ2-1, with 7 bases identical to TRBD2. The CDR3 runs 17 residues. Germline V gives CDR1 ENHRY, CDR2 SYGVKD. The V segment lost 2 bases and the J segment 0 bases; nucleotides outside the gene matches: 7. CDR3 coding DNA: TGTGCCATCAGTGAGATGGGGGTAGCGGGCTCCTACAATGAGCAGTTCTTC. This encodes CAISEMGVAGSYNEQFF.

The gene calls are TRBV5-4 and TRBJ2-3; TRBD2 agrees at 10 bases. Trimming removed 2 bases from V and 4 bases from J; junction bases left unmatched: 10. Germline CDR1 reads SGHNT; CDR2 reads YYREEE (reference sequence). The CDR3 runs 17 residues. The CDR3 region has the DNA TGTGCCAGCAGCTTTAAAGCGGGGGGGGTTAGGCCAGATACGCAGTATTTT. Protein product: CASSFKAGGVRPDTQYF.

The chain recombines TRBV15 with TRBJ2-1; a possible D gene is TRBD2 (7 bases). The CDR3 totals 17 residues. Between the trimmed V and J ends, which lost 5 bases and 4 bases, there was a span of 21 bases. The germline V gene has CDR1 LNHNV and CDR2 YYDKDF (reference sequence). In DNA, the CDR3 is TGTGCCACCAGCCCCGGGTTAGGGGGAGCGGGATACAATGAGCAGTTCTTC. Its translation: CATSPGLGGAGYNEQFF.

The CDR3: CASSLRLVSQETQYF. The CDR3 bases are TGTGCCAGCAGCCTCCGTTTGGTGAGCCAAGAGACCCAGTACTTC. The chain couples TRBV7-2 to TRBJ2-5; D is unclear. CDR1 SGHTA and CDR2 FQGNSA come from the germline V gene. The CDR3 is made up of 15 amino acids. V lost 5 bases and J 1 base, leaving 14 bases between the germline ends.

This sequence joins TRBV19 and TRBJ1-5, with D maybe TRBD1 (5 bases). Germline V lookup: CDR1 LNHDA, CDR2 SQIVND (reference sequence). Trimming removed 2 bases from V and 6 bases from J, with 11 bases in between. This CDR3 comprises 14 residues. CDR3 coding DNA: TGTGCCAGTAGTATAAGGGAGGGGACTCAGCCCCAGCATTTT. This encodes CASSIREGTQPQHF.

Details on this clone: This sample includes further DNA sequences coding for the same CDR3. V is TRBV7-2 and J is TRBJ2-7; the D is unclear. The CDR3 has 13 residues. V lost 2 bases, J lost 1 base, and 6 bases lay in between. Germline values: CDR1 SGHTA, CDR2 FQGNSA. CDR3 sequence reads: CASSLRHSYEQYF. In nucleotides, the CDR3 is TGTGCCAGCAGCTTACGGCATTCCTACGAGCAGTACTTC.

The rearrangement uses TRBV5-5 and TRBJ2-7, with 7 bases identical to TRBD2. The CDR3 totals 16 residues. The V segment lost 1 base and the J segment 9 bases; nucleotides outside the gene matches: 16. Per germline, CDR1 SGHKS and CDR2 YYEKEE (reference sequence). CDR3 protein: CASSLQKRDPPGVQYF. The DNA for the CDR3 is TGTGCCAGCAGCTTGCAGAAGCGGGACCCACCGGGCGTGCAGTACTTC.

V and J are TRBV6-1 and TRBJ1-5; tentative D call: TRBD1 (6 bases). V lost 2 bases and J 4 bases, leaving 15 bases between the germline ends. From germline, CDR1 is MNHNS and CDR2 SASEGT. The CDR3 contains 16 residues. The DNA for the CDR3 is TGTGCCAGCAGTGAAAATATGGCAGGGGTGAATCAGCCCCAGCATTTT. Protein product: CASSENMAGVNQPQHF.

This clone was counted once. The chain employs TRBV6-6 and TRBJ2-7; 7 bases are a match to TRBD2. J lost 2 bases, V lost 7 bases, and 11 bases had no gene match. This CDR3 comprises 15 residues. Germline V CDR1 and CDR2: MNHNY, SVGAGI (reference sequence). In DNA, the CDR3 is TGTGCCAGCACTCCTTCCCAGCGGGGCGCCTACGAGCAGTACTTC. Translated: CASTPSQRGAYEQYF.

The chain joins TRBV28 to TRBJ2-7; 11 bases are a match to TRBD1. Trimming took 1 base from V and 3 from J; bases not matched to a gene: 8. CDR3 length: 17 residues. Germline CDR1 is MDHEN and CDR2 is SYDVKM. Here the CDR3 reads CASSLFSRGQGDYEQYF. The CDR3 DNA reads TGTGCCAGCAGTTTATTCTCCCGGGGACAGGGGGACTACGAGCAGTACTTC.

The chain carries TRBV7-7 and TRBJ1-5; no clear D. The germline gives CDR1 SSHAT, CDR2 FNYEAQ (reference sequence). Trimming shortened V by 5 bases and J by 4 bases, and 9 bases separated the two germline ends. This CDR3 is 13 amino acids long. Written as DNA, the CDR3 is TGTGCCAGCAGCCCCGATGGGAATCAGCCCCAGCATTTT. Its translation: CASSPDGNQPQHF.

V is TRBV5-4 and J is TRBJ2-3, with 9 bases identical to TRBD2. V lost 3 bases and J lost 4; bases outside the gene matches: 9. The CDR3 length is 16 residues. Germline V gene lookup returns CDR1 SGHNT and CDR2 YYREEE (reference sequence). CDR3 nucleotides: TGTGCCAGCAGCTGGGAGGGACTAGCTCCGGCAGATACGCAGTATTTT. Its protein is CASSWEGLAPADTQYF. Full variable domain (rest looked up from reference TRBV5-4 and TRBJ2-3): ETGVTQSPTHLIKTRGQQVTLRCSSQSGHNTVSWYQQALGQGPQFIFQYYREEENGRGNFPPRFSGLQFPNYSSELNVNALELDDSALYLCASSWEGLAPADTQYFGPGTRLTVL.